Listed below are T cell receptor beta chains from one sample, sequenced in a study of blood T cell repertoires in COVID-19. The assay was immunoSEQ multiplex PCR, and TCRdb's table has in-frame clones only and misses some. The sample yields 200,000 or so clones, about 80% seen once. The specimen sequenced was peripheral blood. These TCRs come from a human donor with acute or convalescent COVID-19. The donor label of this sample is uncertain. The CDR3 runs from the conserved cysteine through the conserved F or W. D genes are given only for firm matches. For some rows the clone size is stated as once, few or many, or as a class when expanded; others skip it.

>TRBV3-1/TRBV3-2|NA|TRBD2|TRBJ2-2
TGTGCCAGCAGCCAAGTTAATCGCGGGAGGCCTATGTCCGGGGAGCTGTTTTTT
CASSQVNRGRPMSGELFF
>TRBV7-8|NA|NA|TRBJ2-6
TGTGCCAGCAGCTGGGCGGCGGGGGCCGAAACCTCTGGGGCCAACGTCCTGACTTTC
CASSWAAGAETSGANVLTF
>TRBV5-1|NA|TRBD1|TRBJ1-6
TGCGCCAGCAGCCCAGAGATAGGGGGCGGATCACCCCTCCACTTT
CASSPEIGGGSPLHF
>TRBV10-2|NA|NA|TRBJ2-7
TGCGCCATCAGAACAAGTACAGGGACCTACGAGCAGTACTTC
CAIRTSTGTYEQYF
>TRBV6-6|NA|NA|TRBJ1-1
TGTGCCAGCAGCCCGGCGGCCGTTGAAGCTTTCTTT
CASSPAAVEAFF
>TRBV11-2|NA|NA|TRBJ1-4
TGTGCCAGCAGCTCCATTGGGAACAGCGCGGCGGGTGAAAAACTGTTTTTT
CASSSIGNSAAGEKLFF
>TRBV2|NA|NA|TRBJ2-1
TGTGCCAGCAGTCGGTTCAATGAGCAGTTCTTC
CASSRFNEQFF
>TRBV2|NA|NA|TRBJ2-4
TGTGCCAGCAGTCAGTTAGCCAAAAACATTCAGTACTTC
CASSQLAKNIQYF
>TRBV3-1/TRBV3-2|once|TRBD2|TRBJ2-7
TGTGCCAGCAGCCTCGGCGGGAGTAATTCCTACGAGCAGTACTTC
CASSLGGSNSYEQYF
>TRBV10-3|once|TRBD1|TRBJ1-6
TGTGCCATCAGTGAGCCCCGGGACAGGGGAAAAAATAATTCACCCCTCCACTTT
CAISEPRDRGKNNSPLHF
>TRBV7-2|NA|TRBD2|TRBJ2-1
TGTGCCAGCAGCTTAATGCCAACTAGCGGGAGGGCCGGTAATGAGCAGTTCTTC
CASSLMPTSGRAGNEQFF